This T cell receptor beta chain was profiled in a study of T cell responses to AZD1222 COVID-19 vaccine (dated by TCRdb to 2020 to 2023). The study in broad terms: TCR sequencing was performed for 230 to 250 trial participants, of whom around 210 were given two doses of AZD1222 and 26 were given two doses of MenACWY control vaccine. Trial participants were enrolled by age into 18-55, 56-69 and 70-plus year subgroups, with roughly 160, 29 and 62 TCR-sequenced participants respectively. What the study reported, not specific to this receptor: Vaccine-associated CD4 TCRs spanned the whole spike protein, with dominant responses in regions 160-218 and 743-854. Participants were mostly white British and included more females than males, and it was suggested by the authors that clonal diversity may have been underestimated. Epitopes outside the regions mutated in the B.1.351 and B.1.1.7 variants were reportedly recognized by nearly half of the unique spike-specific TCRs. In the small 56-69-year group, the increase in depth fell short of significance, most likely because of low power. Because no day 14 peak-response samples were available, the repertoires could be characterized only after the peak T cell response. Conclusions about previously exposed vaccinees are limited because only five to seven AZD1222 recipients were SARS-CoV-2 seropositive at baseline. After two AZD1222 doses, spike-specific TCR breadth and depth were significantly higher than at day 0 and than in MenACWY recipients.

The sample's time point label is to be understood as: baseline before first vaccination. Vaccinee samples came from UK trials COV001 and COV002, including a single-blind randomized controlled phase 2/3 trial of AZD1222 (ChAdOx1 nCoV-19) in healthy adults. For TCRbeta chain sequencing, PBMC samples were collected from trial participants at day 0 and at day 28 after the second dose. The CDR3 regions of human TCRbeta chains were subjected to immunosequencing. On the authors' methods: Repertoire TCRs were checked for matches against a reference library of SARS-CoV-2-specific TCRs that had been generated using the MIRA antigen-specificity platform. Breadth was defined as the fraction of unique TCRs that were SARS-CoV-2-associated, and depth was defined as the fraction of total T cells that were SARS-CoV-2-associated. Each spike-specific TCR was assigned to its reactive spike region and to a CD4 or CD8 class using the MIRA data. Log10-transformed breadth and depth values were compared by one-way ANOVA with Sidak's multiple comparisons tests. TCRdb carries this immuneACCESS record with in-frame sequences only. Its versions omit some clonotypes, under half of them owing to an unresolved V gene in the studies checked, with the rest unexplained. V, J and clone size are those of that table, while D and trimming were read from the DNA. The sample has more than 110,000 clones on record. Around 2.4% of the sample belongs to the ten largest clones.

To note about this clone: The clone's antigen remains unknown.

Per the germline V gene, SGHNT is the CDR1 and YENEEA is the CDR2. V is clipped by 3 bases and J by 0 bases, and the sequence between their germline boundaries is 11 bases long. Inclusive of the bounding cysteine and phenylalanine, the CDR3 is 15 residues long. Here the CDR3 DNA is all that survives: 45 bases in frame from base 1. Material: peripheral blood. The V and J segments used are TRBV11-3 and TRBJ1-1, with TRBD1 perhaps the D gene, on 5 matching bases. The clonotype originates from an adult in good health. The CDR3 region reads CASSLGLSMNTEAFF. Here is the DNA: TGTGCCAGCAGCTTGGGACTGTCCATGAACACTGAAGCTTTCTTT.